This TCR beta chain was retrieved from a study of T cell repertoires in ileal Crohn's disease. Using immunoSEQ multiplex PCR, the repertoire was profiled, and TCRdb retains in-frame clones only, with some absent. Here the sample spans over 4,500 clones, roughly four fifths being singletons. The CDR3 length is 16 residues. V shed 7 bases, J shed 5 bases, and the junction held 17 bases outside the gene matches. Germline CDR1 reads SQVTM; CDR2 reads ANQGSEA. Time point indicated: neoterminal ileum biopsy at postoperative endoscopy, about 6 months after surgery. This TCR was recovered from an adult with Crohn's disease. This chain joins TRBV29-1 and TRBJ2-5; 9 bases map to TRBD2. Sequencing input: ileal tissue. Here the CDR3 reads CSATVGLAGRGETQYF. The CDR3 coding sequence is TGCAGCGCCACTGTGGGACTAGCCGGTCGGGGGGAGACCCAGTACTTC.